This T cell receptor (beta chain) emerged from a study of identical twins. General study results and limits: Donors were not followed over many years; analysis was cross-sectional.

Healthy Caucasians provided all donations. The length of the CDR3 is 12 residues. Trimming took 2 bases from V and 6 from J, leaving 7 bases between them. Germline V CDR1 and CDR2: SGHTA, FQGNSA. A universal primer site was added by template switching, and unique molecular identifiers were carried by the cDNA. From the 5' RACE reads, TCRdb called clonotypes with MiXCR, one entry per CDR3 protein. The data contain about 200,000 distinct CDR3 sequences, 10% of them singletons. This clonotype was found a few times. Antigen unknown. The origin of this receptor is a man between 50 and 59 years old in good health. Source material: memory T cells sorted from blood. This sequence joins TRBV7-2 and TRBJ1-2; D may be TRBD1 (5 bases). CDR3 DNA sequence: TGTGCCAGCAGCTTATCCAGGGATGGCTACACCTTC. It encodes CASSLSRDGYTF. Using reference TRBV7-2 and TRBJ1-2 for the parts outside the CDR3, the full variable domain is GAGVSQSPSNKVTEKGKDVELRCDPISGHTALYWYRQSLGQGLEFLIYFQGNSAPDKSGLPSDRFSAERTGGSVSTLTIQRTQQEDSAVYLCASSLSRDGYTFGSGTRLTVV.